A single sample is the source of the 11 T cell receptor beta chains below, sequenced in a study of T cells after yellow fever vaccination. TCRdb recomputed calls from the 5' RACE reads with MiXCR, one row per CDR3 protein. Of 300,000 to 350,000 distinct CDR3 sequences in the sample, 3% to 4.5% were seen once. The input for sequencing was PBMCs, taken 5 days after the yellow fever booster vaccination. The receptors were gathered from a young man who received the YFV17D yellow fever vaccine.

V and J are TRBV18 and TRBJ2-5; D may be TRBD1 (5 bases). CDR1 KGHSH and CDR2 LQKENI come from the germline V gene. Trimming removed 3 bases at V and 3 bases at J, with 11 bases between. The CDR3 consists of 14 residues. The CDR3: CASSPQGREETQYF. The CDR3 DNA reads TGTGCCAGCTCACCCCAGGGTAGGGAAGAGACCCAGTACTTC.

The table lists this clonotype with many counts. The chain combines TRBV20-1 with TRBJ1-5; D is perhaps TRBD1 (5 bases). This CDR3 is 17 amino acids long. Trimming left V 6 bases short and J 5 bases short, with 26 bases between. Germline lookup yields CDR1 DFQATT and CDR2 SNEGSKA (reference sequence). The CDR3 DNA reads TGCAGTGCGCAACCGGGACTCAGGTACGAGCTTTATCAGCCCCAGCATTTT. Translated, it gives CSAQPGLRYELYQPQHF.

This clonotype was counted at least ten times. The chain joins TRBV7-6 to TRBJ2-1; 7 nucleotides match TRBD2. Germline CDR1 SGHVS, CDR2 FNYEAQ. The CDR3 loop spans 16 amino acids. Trimming took 2 bases from V and 2 from J; bases not matched to a gene: 6. The CDR3 DNA reads TGTGCCAGCAGCTTATATGGGGGGGGGACCTACAATGAGCAGTTCTTC. Its translation is CASSLYGGGTYNEQFF.

The V and J genes are TRBV7-8 and TRBJ2-7; 9 positions match TRBD1. CDR3 length equals 14 residues. Germline loops: CDR1 SGHVS, CDR2 FQNEAQ. J was trimmed by 5 bases and V by 3 bases; bases with no gene match: 5. CDR3 DNA sequence: TGTGCCAGCAGCTTGTGGGGGACAGGGAACGAGCAGTACGTC. It translates to CASSLWGTGNEQYV.

This clonotype has a handful of counts. This chain uses TRBV7-2 with TRBJ1-6; 10 bases match TRBD1. This CDR3 comprises 16 residues. The germline gives CDR1 SGHTA, CDR2 FQGNSA. With V trimmed by 4 bases and J by 7 bases, 7 bases remained unmatched. For the CDR3, the DNA is TGTGCCAGCAGCTCTGACGGACAGGGGGGAAATTCACCCCTCCACTTT. Its protein product is CASSSDGQGGNSPLHF.

The table lists this clonotype with many counts. The chain uses TRBV10-3 and TRBJ2-5; no firm D call. This CDR3 has 13 amino acids. Germline lookup yields CDR1 ENHRY and CDR2 SYGVKD. The V and J ends lost 2 bases and 4 bases respectively, with 8 bases between them. CDR3 protein: CAISEGRAETQYF. DNA for the CDR3: TGTGCCATCAGTGAGGGTAGAGCAGAGACCCAGTACTTC.

This clonotype was counted only a few times. V usage is TRBV6-6 and J usage is TRBJ2-3; D is perhaps TRBD1 or TRBD2 (6 bases each). The CDR3 covers 13 residues. Germline V lookup: CDR1 MNHNY, CDR2 SVGAGI (reference sequence). V was cut by 10 bases and J by 3 bases, with 14 bases left in between. The CDR3 sequence: CATRRGSTDTQYF. The DNA of the CDR3 is TGTGCCACCAGGAGGGGGTCGACAGATACGCAGTATTTT.

There are a few counts of this clonotype. V and J are TRBV12-3 or TRBV12-4 and TRBJ2-2; D remains unclear. This CDR3 is 12 amino acids long. V was pared by 6 bases and J by 8 bases, with 10 bases between. The CDR3 here is CASSRLGGELFF. DNA of the CDR3: TGTGCCAGCAGCCGCTTGGGGGGGGAGCTGTTTTTT.

The V gene is TRBV12-5, the J gene TRBJ2-1; 7 nucleotides match TRBD2. The CDR3 sequence is 14 residues long. Germline loops: CDR1 LGHNT, CDR2 FRNRAP. V lost 5 bases, J lost 7 bases, and 8 bases stayed unmatched. CDR3 sequence: CASGHLGGGNEQFF. In nucleotides, the CDR3 is TGTGCTAGTGGTCACCTCGGGGGAGGGAATGAGCAGTTCTTC.

This clonotype was counted a few times. CDR3 sequence (DNA): TGTGCCAGTTATGGGCGGGGGGGGTACACTGAAGCTTTCTTT. Amino acid sequence: CASYGRGGYTEAFF. The V call is TRBV28, the J call TRBJ1-1; weak D call: TRBD1 (5 bases). Germline CDR1 is MDHEN and CDR2 is SYDVKM. The CDR3 covers 14 residues. Deletions cut 9 bases from V and 3 bases from J, with 17 bases between.

J is TRBJ2-1 and V is TRBV7-2; 9 nucleotides agree with TRBD2. CDR1 and CDR2 (germline): SGHTA, FQGNSA. Losses at the gene ends were 3 bases for V and 3 bases for J; bases not matched to a gene: 6. This CDR3 spans 16 amino acids. The CDR3: CASSFSSGGNYNEQFF. The CDR3 DNA reads TGTGCCAGCAGCTTCTCGAGCGGGGGGAACTACAATGAGCAGTTCTTC. Full variable domain (outside the CDR3, taken from reference TRBV7-2 and TRBJ2-1): GAGVSQSPSNKVTEKGKDVELRCDPISGHTALYWYRQSLGQGLEFLIYFQGNSAPDKSGLPSDRFSAERTGGSVSTLTIQRTQQEDSAVYLCASSFSSGGNYNEQFFGPGTRLTVL.